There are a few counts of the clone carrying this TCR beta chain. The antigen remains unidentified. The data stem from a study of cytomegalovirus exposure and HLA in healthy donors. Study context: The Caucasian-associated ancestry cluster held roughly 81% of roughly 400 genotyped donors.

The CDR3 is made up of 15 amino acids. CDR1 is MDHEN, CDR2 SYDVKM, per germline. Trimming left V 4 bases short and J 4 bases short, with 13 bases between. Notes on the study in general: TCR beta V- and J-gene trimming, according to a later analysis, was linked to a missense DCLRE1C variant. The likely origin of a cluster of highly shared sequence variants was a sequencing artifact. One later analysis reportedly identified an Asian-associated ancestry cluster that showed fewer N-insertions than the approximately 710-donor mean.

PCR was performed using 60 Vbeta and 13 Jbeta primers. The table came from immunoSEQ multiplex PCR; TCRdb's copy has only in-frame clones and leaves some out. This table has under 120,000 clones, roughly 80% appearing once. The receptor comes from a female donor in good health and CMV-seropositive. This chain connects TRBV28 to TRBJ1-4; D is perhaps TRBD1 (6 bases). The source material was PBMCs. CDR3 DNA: TGTGCCAGCAGTTATGGGGGCGCCGGTAATGAAAAACTGTTTTTT. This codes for CASSYGGAGNEKLFF.